This is a list of T cell receptor beta chains from one sample in a study of blood T cells in healthy people across ages. TCRdb called the 5' RACE reads again in MiXCR, with one record for every CDR3 protein. In the table there are 600,000 to 850,000 distinct CDR3 sequences, about 42% of which are singletons. The specimen sequenced was blood. These TCRs come from a woman aged 60-75 years in good health. Each CDR3 is given with its conserved first and last residue. D genes are given only for firm matches. Clone size is stated in some rows and not others, as once, few, many or a class when expanded.

size,V,J,D,DNA,CDR3
NA,TRBV15,TRBJ1-2,NA,TGTGCCACCAGCAGGAACCTCTTCAGGGGAAGCTATGGCTACACCTTC,CATSRNLFRGSYGYTF
NA,TRBV28,TRBJ2-1,NA,TGTGCCAGCAGTTTTCTGCCGCCTTTGGGGCAGTTCTTC,CASSFLPPLGQFF
NA,TRBV7-9,TRBJ2-7,TRBD2,TGTGCCAGCAGCTCTAGCGGGAACGGGCAGTACTTC,CASSSSGNGQYF
NA,TRBV15,TRBJ2-1,NA,TGTGCCACCAGCAGCTATGGCAACTACCAGAATGAGCAGTTCTTC,CATSSYGNYQNEQFF
few,TRBV7-6,TRBJ2-5,NA,TGTGCCAGCAGCCAGGAATACGAGACACCTCGAGAGACCCAGTACTTC,CASSQEYETPRETQYF
NA,TRBV7-9,TRBJ2-7,TRBD2,TGTGCCAGCAGCTCAAAACTAGCGACAACCTCCTACGAGCAGTACTTC,CASSSKLATTSYEQYF
few,TRBV20-1,TRBJ2-1,NA,TGCAGTGCTAGTGCCATCCGAGGCTCCTACAATGAGCAGTTCTTC,CSASAIRGSYNEQFF
NA,TRBV29-1,TRBJ2-5,NA,TGCAGCGTTGAAGAGCCGAGCGGTTACAATGAGCAGTACTTC,CSVEEPSGYNEQYF
once,TRBV2,TRBJ2-7,NA,TGTGCCAGCAAGGACTACGAAGAATACAATGAGCAGTACTTC,CASKDYEEYNEQYF
few,TRBV5-4,TRBJ2-5,NA,TGTGCCAGCAGCACCTATCAAGCGCAAGAGACCCAGTACTTC,CASSTYQAQETQYF
NA,TRBV29-1,TRBJ1-2,NA,TGCAGCGTTGTGTATGGGGGAGGAGGCTACACCTTC,CSVVYGGGGYTF
NA,TRBV20-1,TRBJ2-1,NA,TGCAGTGCTCCCCTGACCGGGCGGACTGAGCAGTTCTTC,CSAPLTGRTEQFF
NA,TRBV7-3,TRBJ2-3,NA,TGTGCCAGCAGCACACACAGAGAAGATACGCAGTATTTT,CASSTHREDTQYF
few,TRBV29-1,TRBJ2-4,TRBD2,TGCAGCGTGGAGCGGGGGGAGGGGGTTGCGAACATTCAGTACTTC,CSVERGEGVANIQYF
many,TRBV20-1,TRBJ2-1,NA,TGCAGTGCCCGTTTATTAGAGAATGAGCAGTTCTTC,CSARLLENEQFF
NA,TRBV11-2,TRBJ1-2,NA,TGTGCCAGCAGCTTCGGACAGACCTATGGCTACACCTTC,CASSFGQTYGYTF
few,TRBV6-2/TRBV6-3,TRBJ1-1,NA,TGTGCCAGCATACCCACGGCAGGCACTGAAGCTTTCTTT,CASIPTAGTEAFF
once,TRBV6-6,TRBJ1-4,TRBD1,TGTGCCAGCAGCCGCCCTCGTGGGACAGGTCAAGAAAAACTGTTTTTT,CASSRPRGTGQEKLFF
few,TRBV6-2/TRBV6-3,TRBJ1-6,NA,TGTGCCAGCAGTGAACGGGACGATCCCCTCCACTTT,CASSERDDPLHF
NA,TRBV5-1,TRBJ2-7,NA,TGCGCCAGCAGCCCGGGACCTGGGACCTACGAGCAGTACTTC,CASSPGPGTYEQYF
few,TRBV30,TRBJ1-5,NA,TGTGCCTGGAGTGGGGGCGCGAATCAGCCCCAGCATTTT,CAWSGGANQPQHF
NA,TRBV28,TRBJ2-7,TRBD1,TGTGCCAGCAGTCCGATGGGACAGGGGCCCAGCTCCTACGAGCAGTACTTC,CASSPMGQGPSSYEQYF
few,TRBV4-1,TRBJ2-7,TRBD1,TGCGCCAGCAGCCACCTAAGTGGGACAGAGATCTCCTACGAGCAGTACTTC,CASSHLSGTEISYEQYF
NA,TRBV18,TRBJ2-3,NA,TGTGCCAGCTCACCACAGGGTACTGGCACAGATACGCAGTATTTT,CASSPQGTGTDTQYF
NA,TRBV7-3,TRBJ2-1,NA,TGTGCCAGCAGCTGGACGCTAGGAGCCAATGAGCAGTTCTTC,CASSWTLGANEQFF
NA,TRBV29-1,TRBJ2-1,NA,TGCAGCGTTGCGCGGGGTCAGACAGGGTACAGTGAGCAGTTCTTC,CSVARGQTGYSEQFF
NA,TRBV10-3,TRBJ2-3,TRBD2,TGTGCCATCAGTGAGGACGTTAGCGGGAACGCAGATACGCAGTATTTT,CAISEDVSGNADTQYF
few,TRBV25-1,TRBJ2-7,NA,TGTGCCAGCGGATTGAGCGCGGGACTCAGCTCCTACAATGAGCAGTACTTC,CASGLSAGLSSYNEQYF
few,TRBV5-1,TRBJ2-2,TRBD1,TGCGCCAGCAGCCTTCTGCAGGGGGCTTACACCGGGGAGCTGTTTTTT,CASSLLQGAYTGELFF
few,TRBV24-1,TRBJ2-5,TRBD1,TGTGCCACCAGCGGGACAGGTGGGGAGACCCAGTACTTC,CATSGTGGETQYF
NA,TRBV5-4,TRBJ2-3,TRBD2,TGTGCCAGCAGCGGAGGGACTAGCGGGGGGGTGACAGATACGCAGTATTTT,CASSGGTSGGVTDTQYF
NA,TRBV3-1,TRBJ1-2,TRBD1,TGTGCCAGCAGCCCGGACAGGTTCCCCGGAGGCTACACCTTC,CASSPDRFPGGYTF
few,TRBV12-3/TRBV12-4,TRBJ2-7,TRBD1,TGTGCCAGCAGCCCCGGACAGGGGACCTACAATGAGCAGTACTTC,CASSPGQGTYNEQYF
few,TRBV9,TRBJ2-1,TRBD2,TGTGCCAGCAGCCCAGCGACTAGCGGGAAATACAATGAGCAGTTCTTC,CASSPATSGKYNEQFF
few,TRBV28,TRBJ2-7,NA,TGTGCCAGTCTGGGTGCTCAGGGTCCCTACGAGCAGTACTTC,CASLGAQGPYEQYF
NA,TRBV7-9,TRBJ2-1,NA,TGTGCCAGCAGCTTGTACTTGGACGTCGGACGCCACAATGAGCAGTTCTTC,CASSLYLDVGRHNEQFF
few,TRBV7-6,TRBJ2-1,TRBD2,TGTGCCAGCAGTTTGGGCGGGGGGCCTACCTCCTACAATGAGCAGTTCTTC,CASSLGGGPTSYNEQFF